This T cell receptor (beta chain) was identified in a study of blood T cell repertoires in COVID-19. Study background: COVID-19 samples, acute and convalescent, were from the United States, Italy and Spain. The analysed material was cDNA or gDNA that came from T cells, B-cell-depleted T cells, or PBMCs.

Germline loops: CDR1 SGHNT, CDR2 YYREEE (reference sequence). This CDR3 region has 16 residues. V was pared by 4 bases and J by 4 bases, with 20 bases between. In the original analysis: Amplified reference gene primers provided the basis for estimating nucleated cell counts. Method: immunoSEQ multiplex PCR; TCRdb's copy keeps in-frame clones and lacks some. V and J calls plus clone size are reproduced from that table; the DNA served to infer D and trimming. Among under 250,000 clones, 75% to 90% were seen once, and the ten largest hold just over 0.7%. Sequenced: peripheral blood. The receptor's source is a man between 35 and 55 years old with acute or convalescent COVID-19. The chain combines TRBV5-4 with TRBJ1-2, with D unclear. CDR3 nucleotides: TGTGCCAGCAGCCGAGGACTTGGACCGAATTCCTATGGCTACACCTTC. Amino acid sequence: CASSRGLGPNSYGYTF.